Each of the 2 T cell receptor beta chains below was sequenced from the same sample in a study of chemoradiotherapy in HPV16-positive cancers. Assay: immunoSEQ multiplex PCR; the TCRdb copy retains only in-frame clones and omits some. The sample consists of a few thousand clones, approximately 83% of them appearing once. Here the sequenced sample was tumor tissue, taken from a patient who underwent chemoradiotherapy. These receptors were collected from a human donor with HPV-associated anogenital cancer.

The gene calls are TRBV4-2 and TRBJ2-6; possibly TRBD2 for D (5 bases). V was cut by 4 bases and J by 4 bases, with 17 bases left in between. Germline values: CDR1 LGHNA, CDR2 YNFKEQ. The length of the CDR3 is 17 residues. Here the CDR3 reads CASSLPGLATGANVLTF. The DNA of the CDR3 is TGTGCCAGCAGCCTACCCGGACTGGCTACAGGGGCCAACGTCCTGACTTTC.

The V gene is TRBV30, the J gene TRBJ2-1; no definite D call. Germline assignment: CDR1 GTSNPN and CDR2 SVGIG (reference sequence). The CDR3 has 17 residues. Trimming left V 3 bases short and J 3 bases short, with 21 bases between. The DNA of the CDR3 is TGTGCCTGGAGGGATCCCGGTAGCCCGGGCGGCTACAATGAGCAGTTCTTC. Translating gives CAWRDPGSPGGYNEQFF.